Given below is one T cell receptor beta chain in context. Its antigen remains undetermined. No quality values exist for individual bases; no much larger clone is one base distant. The CDR3 holds 15 amino acids from the cysteine to the phenylalanine. Only the CDR3 DNA is retained, 45 bases long and in frame from the first base. CDR1 and CDR2, looked up from the germline V gene, are SGHRS and YFSETQ. V and J lose 3 bases and 8 bases, and a span of 20 bases separates them. Libraries came from the immunoSEQ multiplex PCR assay. DNA from the cultured and isolated CD4+ T cells underwent TCR beta CDR3 sequencing. On the authors' methods: Non-productive TCR sequences were removed, reads were trimmed to the CDR3 region, and CDR3s of at least 7 amino acids were retained. The MANAFEST web app was used to pick out antigen-specific clonotypes by comparing their expansion in peptide wells with that in reference cultures. To count as positive, a clone had to show expansion at FDR<0.05 compared with the reference and with all other wells, an odds ratio above 5, and a frequency above 0.1% in two replicate wells. Cross-reactive clonotypes were defined as significantly expanded in SARS-CoV-2 spike wells and in at least one common cold coronavirus spike condition. CDR3 similarity was assessed by Levenshtein distance with the stringdist R package, and unrooted trees were built with ape in R 3.6.1. TCRdb limited this immuneACCESS table to in-frame rearrangements with V and J called. A share of clones is missing; checked studies link under half to unresolved V genes, and the rest is unexplained. That table gives V, J and clone size, and the DNA gave D and trimming. The sample table records more than 25,000 clones; about 66% of these occur just once. Jointly, the top ten make up 25% to 30% of the sample.

These data come from a study of vaccination effects on CD4 cells after COVID-19 (dated by TCRdb to between 2021 and 2024). Turning to the overall study: Participants received two doses of either the BNT162b2 or the mRNA-1273 mRNA SARS-CoV-2 vaccine. In the study, cultures from other donors were sequenced using the Oncomine TCR Beta short-read assay on an Illumina iSeq 100. Altogether, around 11 COVID-19 convalescent patients and 4 SARS-CoV-2-naive healthy vaccine recipients made up the full study. The study compared SARS-CoV-2 spike-specific CD4+ TCR repertoires before and after mRNA vaccination in COVID-19 convalescent patients and infection-naive vaccine recipients. Broad study findings and their caveats: Both infection-induced and vaccine-induced clones contracted markedly at late post-vaccination timepoints, which is consistent with waning T cell responses. Only a small number of convalescent patients were included, and no early post-infection timepoints were available, which limited the study. Among healthy vaccine recipients, nearly all vaccine-induced clones were SARS-CoV-2 mono-reactive, and only 1 of 255 was cross-reactive with common cold coronaviruses.

In the ViraFEST assay, PBMC were stimulated with viral peptide pools, and TCR sequencing was then used to find antigen-specific CD4+ T cell clonotypes based on their expansion. After less than 13 days of culture, CD4+ T cells were isolated with the EasySep CD4+ T cell isolation kit. Healthy vaccine recipients had no prior SARS-CoV-2 infection, confirmed by negative nucleocapsid antibodies before and after vaccination. A few million PBMC per well were cultured with approximately 10 ug/ml peptides in IMDM containing around 5% human AB serum, around 10 IU/ml IL-2 and gentamicin. On days 3 and 7, half of the culture medium was replaced with fresh IL-2-containing medium. Unless noted otherwise, every peptide stimulation condition was cultured in triplicate wells. Using Ficoll-Paque Plus gradient centrifugation, PBMC were separated from whole blood and then either used fresh or cryopreserved at -140C. The overlapping peptide pools covered the spike proteins of SARS-CoV-2 and of the common cold coronaviruses HCoV-NL63, HCoV-OC43 and HCoV-229E. The QIAamp micro DNA kit was used to extract genomic DNA from the cultured CD4+ T cells.

The V and J segments used are TRBV5-1 and TRBJ1-2; a weak D assignment points to TRBD1 (5 bases agree). The sequencing here drew on CD4+ T cells from PBMCs cultured with HCoV-229E spike peptides, taken before COVID-19 vaccination. According to the study, the label for this sample's cell subset or site signals: HCoV-229E spike overlapping peptide pool stimulation. This clonotype was sampled from a human donor who received a COVID-19 vaccine. The nucleotides read TGCGCCAGCAGCTACTCACCCGGGACGGGATGGGGCTACACCTTC. This gives the protein CASSYSPGTGWGYTF.